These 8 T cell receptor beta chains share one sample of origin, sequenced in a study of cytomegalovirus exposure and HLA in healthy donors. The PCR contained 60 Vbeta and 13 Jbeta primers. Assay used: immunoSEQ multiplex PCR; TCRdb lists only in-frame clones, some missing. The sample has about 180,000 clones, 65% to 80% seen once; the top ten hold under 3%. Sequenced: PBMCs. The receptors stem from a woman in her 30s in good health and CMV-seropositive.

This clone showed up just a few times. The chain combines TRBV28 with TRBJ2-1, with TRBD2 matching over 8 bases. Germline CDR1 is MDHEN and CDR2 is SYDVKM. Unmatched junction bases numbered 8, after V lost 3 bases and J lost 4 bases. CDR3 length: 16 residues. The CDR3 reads CASSLGKRGPYNEQFF. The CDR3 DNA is TGTGCCAGCAGTTTGGGGAAGCGGGGGCCTTACAATGAGCAGTTCTTC.

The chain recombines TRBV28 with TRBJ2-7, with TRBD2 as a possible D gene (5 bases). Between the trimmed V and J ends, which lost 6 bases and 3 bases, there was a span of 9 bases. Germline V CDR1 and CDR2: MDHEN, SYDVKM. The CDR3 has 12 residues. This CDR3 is CASRITSYEQYF. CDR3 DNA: TGTGCCAGCAGGATTACTAGCTACGAGCAGTACTTC.

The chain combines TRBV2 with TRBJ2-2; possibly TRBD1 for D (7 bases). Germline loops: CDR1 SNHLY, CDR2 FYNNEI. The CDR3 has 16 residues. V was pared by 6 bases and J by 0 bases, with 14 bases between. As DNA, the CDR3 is TGTGCCAGCAGGCGACAGGGCGGGACGAACACCGGGGAGCTGTTTTTT. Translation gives CASRRQGGTNTGELFF.

Written as DNA, the CDR3 is TGTGCCACCAGCTCACGGGCCTCGGGGACCGGGGAGCTGTTTTTT. Amino acids: CATSSRASGTGELFF. The gene calls are TRBV15 and TRBJ2-2; D is possibly TRBD2 (5 bases). CDR1 LNHNV and CDR2 YYDKDF come from the germline V gene (reference sequence). There are 15 residues in the CDR3. V was trimmed by 5 bases and J by 5 bases, leaving 15 bases between them.

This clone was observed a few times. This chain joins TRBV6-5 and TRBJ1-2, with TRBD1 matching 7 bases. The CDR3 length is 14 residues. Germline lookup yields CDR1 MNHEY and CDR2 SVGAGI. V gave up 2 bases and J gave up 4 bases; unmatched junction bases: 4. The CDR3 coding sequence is TGTGCCAGCAGTTACGACAGGGCTCCCTATGGCTACACCTTC. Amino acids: CASSYDRAPYGYTF.

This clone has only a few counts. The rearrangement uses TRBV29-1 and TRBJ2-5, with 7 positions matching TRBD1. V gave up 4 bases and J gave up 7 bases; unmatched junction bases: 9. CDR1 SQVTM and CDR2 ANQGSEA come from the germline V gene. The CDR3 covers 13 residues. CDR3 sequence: CSVGQQGSGTQYF. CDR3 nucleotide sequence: TGCAGCGTTGGTCAACAGGGGTCGGGGACCCAGTACTTC.

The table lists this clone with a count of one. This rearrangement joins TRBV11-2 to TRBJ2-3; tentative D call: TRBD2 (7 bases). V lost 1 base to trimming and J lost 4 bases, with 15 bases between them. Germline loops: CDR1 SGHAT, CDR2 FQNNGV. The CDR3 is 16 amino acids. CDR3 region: CASSLVPGGGADTQYF. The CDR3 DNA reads TGTGCCAGCAGCTTAGTTCCGGGGGGCGGCGCAGATACGCAGTATTTT.

The CDR3, as DNA: TGTGCCAGCAGCCCACGCCAAGGGGGCTTCTATGGCTACACCTTC. It encodes CASSPRQGGFYGYTF. V is TRBV7-2 and J is TRBJ1-2; 7 nucleotides agree with TRBD1. Looked up from germline, CDR1 is SGHTA and CDR2 is FQGNSA. The J segment lost 4 bases and the V segment lost 5 bases, leaving 10 bases of the junction unmatched. The CDR3 has 15 residues. Full variable domain (missing parts from reference TRBV7-2 and TRBJ1-2): GAGVSQSPSNKVTEKGKDVELRCDPISGHTALYWYRQSLGQGLEFLIYFQGNSAPDKSGLPSDRFSAERTGGSVSTLTIQRTQQEDSAVYLCASSPRQGGFYGYTFGSGTRLTVV.